Below, 16 T cell receptor beta chains from the same sample are listed, as sequenced in a study of vaccination and CD4 T cells after COVID-19. Cultured CD4+ T cells had their DNA profiled by the Oncomine TCR Beta short-read assay. MiXCR was run by TCRdb on the PCR reads, yielding one entry per CDR3 protein. This table has under 20,000 distinct CDR3 sequences, under 65% appearing once. Time point denoted: late sampling 161 to 241 days after vaccination in a few convalescent patients. The treatment denotes: approximately 9-day PBMC culture with coronavirus spike peptide pools or control peptides (ViraFEST assay). For these receptors, no antigen is known. The sample was CD4+ T cells from blood, cultured in vitro, taken about 7 months after SARS-CoV-2 vaccination. The receptors originated from a human donor who had recovered from COVID-19.

The chain is built from TRBV7-2 and TRBJ1-5; D remains unclear. The germline V gene has CDR1 SGHTA and CDR2 FQGNSA. The V end was cut by 3 bases, the J end by 8 bases, with 8 bases between. This CDR3 has 12 amino acids. The CDR3 loop is CASSFATEPQHF. DNA for the CDR3: TGTGCCAGCAGCTTTGCAACTGAGCCCCAGCATTTT.

The genes are TRBV20-1 and TRBJ2-1, with 7 nucleotides matching TRBD1. This CDR3 has 15 residues. From germline, CDR1 is DFQATT and CDR2 SNEGSKA (reference sequence). J gave up 5 bases and V 4 bases, and 11 bases lay outside the gene matches. This chain's CDR3 is CSAKNNRDSHNEQFF. The CDR3 region has the DNA TGCAGTGCTAAAAATAACCGGGACAGCCACAATGAGCAGTTCTTC.

The chain links TRBV7-9 to TRBJ1-6; D may be TRBD1 (6 bases). CDR1 and CDR2 from the germline V gene are SEHNR and FQNEAQ (reference sequence). The CDR3 totals 14 residues. Trimming shortened V by 4 bases and J by 10 bases, and 14 bases separated the two germline ends. For the CDR3, the DNA is TGTGCCAGCAGCTCAACAGGGTGGCGGTCACCCCTCCACTTT. Translated, it gives CASSSTGWRSPLHF.

This clonotype was recorded a few times. V and J are TRBV20-1 and TRBJ1-5; D not certain. V lost 6 bases to trimming and J lost 1 base, with 22 bases between them. The CDR3 runs 17 residues. Germline V gene lookup returns CDR1 DFQATT and CDR2 SNEGSKA (reference sequence). CDR3 DNA: TGCAGTGCGAGCGGTCGGCAGGCCGGGATAAGCAATCAGCCCCAGCATTTT. It specifies CSASGRQAGISNQPQHF.

The sample holds a few counts of this clonotype. J is TRBJ1-2 and V is TRBV7-9; TRBD1 matches at 7 bases. With V trimmed by 2 bases and J by 4 bases, 10 bases remained unmatched. Germline V gene sequence: CDR1 SEHNR, CDR2 FQNEAQ (reference sequence). The CDR3 runs 16 residues. This chain's CDR3 is CASSLSHQTGIYGYTF. CDR3 coding DNA: TGTGCCAGCAGCTTATCTCATCAGACAGGGATCTATGGCTACACCTTC.

The chain links TRBV7-2 to TRBJ2-5; 11 bases map to TRBD2. This CDR3 region has 17 residues. V lost 1 base, J lost 0 bases, and 4 bases stayed unmatched. From germline, CDR1 is SGHTA and CDR2 FQGNSA. CDR3 in amino acids: CASSLVGTSGYQETQYF. DNA for the CDR3: TGTGCCAGCAGCTTAGTCGGGACTAGCGGCTACCAAGAGACCCAGTACTTC.

V usage is TRBV24-1 and J usage is TRBJ1-2, with TRBD1 matching 7 bases. The CDR3 totals 14 residues. J was trimmed by 3 bases and V by 7 bases; bases with no gene match: 7. The germline gives CDR1 KGHDR, CDR2 SFDVKD. CDR3 nucleotides: TGTGCCACCAGGGGGTCCGGGACAGACTATGGCTACACCTTC. As protein: CATRGSGTDYGYTF.

This sequence joins TRBV9 and TRBJ2-7; D perhaps matches TRBD1 (5 bases). Germline V CDR1 and CDR2: SGDLS, YYNGEE. The CDR3 loop spans 14 amino acids. Between the trimmed V and J ends, which lost 2 bases and 2 bases, there was a span of 11 bases. CDR3 sequence: CASSVGQAAYEQYF. The CDR3 coding sequence is TGTGCCAGCAGCGTGGGGCAGGCCGCCTACGAGCAGTACTTC. Variable domain in full (rest from reference TRBV9 and TRBJ2-7): DSGVTQTPKHLITATGQRVTLRCSPRSGDLSVYWYQQSLDQGLQFLIQYYNGEERAKGNILERFSAQQFPDLHSELNLSSLELGDSALYFCASSVGQAAYEQYFGPGTRLTVT.

This chain links TRBV2 with TRBJ1-6, with TRBD1 as a possible D gene (5 bases). Trimming cost V 4 bases and J 7 bases, with 8 bases left between them. The germline CDR1 and CDR2 sequences are SNHLY and FYNNEI. This CDR3 spans 13 amino acids. CDR3 residues: CASSGQINSPLHF. CDR3 DNA: TGTGCCAGCAGTGGACAGATAAATTCACCCCTCCACTTT.

The V and J genes are TRBV18 and TRBJ2-7, with D unclear. CDR3 size: 13 residues. Trimming took off 2 bases at V and 3 bases at J, with 8 bases between the two ends. CDR1 KGHSH and CDR2 LQKENI come from the germline V gene. CDR3 DNA: TGTGCCAGCTCACCATTTAACGGCTACGAGCAGTACTTC. Translated: CASSPFNGYEQYF.

The chain recombines TRBV7-9 with TRBJ2-7; possibly TRBD1 for D (6 bases). CDR3 length equals 14 residues. The V and J ends lost 3 bases and 0 bases respectively, with 9 bases between them. Germline V CDR1 and CDR2: SEHNR, FQNEAQ (reference sequence). CDR3 residues: CASSFTGISYEQYF. In DNA form, the CDR3 reads TGTGCCAGCAGCTTCACAGGGATCTCCTACGAGCAGTACTTC. The variable domain in full, completed from reference TRBV7-9 and TRBJ2-7, reads DTGVSQNPRHKITKRGQNVTFRCDPISEHNRLYWYRQTLGQGPEFLTYFQNEAQLEKSRLLSDRFSAERPKGSFSTLEIQRTEQGDSAMYLCASSFTGISYEQYFGPGTRLTVT.

The chain is built from TRBV7-9 and TRBJ2-7, with D hard to call. Trimming stripped 1 base from V and 0 bases from J, with 7 bases between. The V gene's germline CDR1 is SEHNR and CDR2 FQNEAQ (reference sequence). This CDR3 comprises 14 residues. CDR3: CASSLVPHSYEQYF. Written as DNA, the CDR3 is TGTGCCAGCAGCTTAGTCCCCCACTCCTACGAGCAGTACTTC.

The V gene is TRBV28, the J gene TRBJ2-7, with 8 bases fitting TRBD2. This CDR3 contains 14 residues. Germline CDR1 MDHEN, CDR2 SYDVKM. V dropped 5 bases and J dropped 3; count of bases not matched to a gene: 6. For the CDR3, the DNA is TGTGCCAGCAGTGATAGCGGGATAGGCTACGAGCAGTACTTC. Translating gives CASSDSGIGYEQYF.

In this sample, this clonotype turned up a few times. The chain uses TRBV7-6 and TRBJ2-7, with TRBD2 matching over 13 bases. CDR3 length: 17 amino acids. Germline values: CDR1 SGHVS, CDR2 FNYEAQ. V dropped 5 bases and J dropped 4; count of bases not matched to a gene: 11. CDR3: CASSNKKGLAGVYEQYF. As DNA, the CDR3 is TGTGCCAGCAGCAACAAGAAAGGACTAGCGGGAGTTTACGAGCAGTACTTC.

This chain links TRBV7-2 with TRBJ2-7; 10 bases fit TRBD2. CDR1 SGHTA and CDR2 FQGNSA come from the germline V gene. The CDR3 loop spans 13 amino acids. Losses at the gene ends were 5 bases for V and 6 bases for J; bases not matched to a gene: 4. The CDR3 region has the DNA TGTGCCAGCAGCGTAGAGCGGGGGGGCGAGCAGTACTTC. Translated: CASSVERGGEQYF.

This clonotype was counted only a few times. The genes are TRBV5-8 and TRBJ1-1; TRBD1 matches 7 bases. V lost 3 bases and J lost 3; bases outside the gene matches: 5. The germline V gene encodes CDR1 SGHTS and CDR2 YDEGEE. CDR3 length: 14 amino acids. The CDR3 bases are TGTGCCAGCAGCTCGGACGACAGGGACACTGAAGCTTTCTTT. Encoded protein: CASSSDDRDTEAFF.